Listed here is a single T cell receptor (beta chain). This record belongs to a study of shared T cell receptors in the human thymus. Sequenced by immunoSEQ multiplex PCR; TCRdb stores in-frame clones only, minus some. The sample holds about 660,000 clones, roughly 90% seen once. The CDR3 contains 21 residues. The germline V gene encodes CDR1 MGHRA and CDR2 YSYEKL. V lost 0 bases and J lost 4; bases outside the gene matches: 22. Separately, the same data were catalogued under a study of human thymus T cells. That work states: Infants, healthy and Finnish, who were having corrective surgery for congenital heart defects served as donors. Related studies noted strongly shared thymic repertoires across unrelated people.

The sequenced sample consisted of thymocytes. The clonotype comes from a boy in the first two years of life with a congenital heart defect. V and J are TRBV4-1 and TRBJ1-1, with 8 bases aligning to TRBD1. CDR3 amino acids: CASSQDRRPGRLGQAGTEAFF. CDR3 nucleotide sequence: TGCGCCAGCAGCCAAGATCGCCGGCCGGGTCGCTTGGGACAGGCGGGCACTGAAGCTTTCTTT.